This T cell receptor beta chain was profiled in a study of cytomegalovirus exposure and HLA in healthy donors. Findings and caveats of the study: The listing of 150 to 200 TCR beta chains classed them as cytomegalovirus-associated.

Researchers ran the PCR with 60 Vbeta and 13 Jbeta primers. This table comes from immunoSEQ multiplex PCR, and its TCRdb copy is limited to in-frame clones, with some not included. Reported are approximately 150,000 clones; the ten largest clones contain 0.85% to 1%. Note on this clone: The antigen remains undetermined. One end of the junction varies from germline; a read error may be responsible.

This CDR3 contains 15 residues. From germline, CDR1 is SGHRS and CDR2 YFSETQ. Sequencing was carried out using PBMCs. The sequence was collected from a male donor in good health and CMV-seronegative. This chain uses TRBV5-1 with TRBJ2-6; D not resolved. This CDR3 is CASSLGGTGANVLTF. The CDR3 region has the DNA TGCGCCAGCAGTTTGGGCGGAACCGGGGCCAACGTCCTGACTTTC.